This entry describes one T cell receptor beta chain. Germline loops: CDR1 SGHNT, CDR2 YYREEE (reference sequence). V shed 5 bases and J 7 bases; nucleotides not matched to a gene: 7. The CDR3 consists of 13 residues. Sequenced by immunoSEQ multiplex PCR; TCRdb stores in-frame clones only, minus some. This table holds millions of clones, roughly 96% found once. The data were obtained in a study of shared clonotypes between healthy human individuals. Study as a whole: CD4 naive and CD4 memory each took three plates per donor, while CD8 naive took two and CD8 memory one.

The rearrangement links TRBV5-4 to TRBJ1-2; 8 nucleotides agree with TRBD1. The receptor comes from a man aged 18 to 29 in good health. Material: naive CD4+ T cells sorted from blood. Subset described: CD45RA+ positively selected. This CDR3 reads CASSQDRAGGYTF. In DNA, the CDR3 is TGTGCCAGCAGTCAGGACAGGGCAGGTGGCTACACCTTC.